This entry is about one T cell receptor (beta chain). Its specificity is unknown. The method was immunoSEQ multiplex PCR; TCRdb's version includes in-frame clones alone and lacks a portion of them. The sample has approximately 150,000 clones; around 89% are singletons. This record comes from a study of T cell responses to AZD1222 COVID-19 vaccine. Germline values: CDR1 WNHNN, CDR2 SYGVQD (reference sequence). The CDR3 sequence is 13 residues long. The V end was cut by 7 bases, the J end by 0 bases, with 10 bases between. Findings and limits, study-wide: The CD4 TCRs associated with vaccination extended across spike and predominated at 160-218 and 743-854. When two AZD1222 doses had been given, Spike-specific TCR breadth and depth rose. Reportedly, nearly half of unique spike TCRs recognized epitopes outside B.1.351/B.1.1.7 mutations.

The clonotype comes from an adult in good health. The source was peripheral blood, collected on day 0 of MenACWY control vaccination. The V call is TRBV10-1, the J call TRBJ2-7; no definite D call. The CDR3 nucleotides are TGCGCCAGCATAGAAGGGCACTCCTACGAGCAGTACTTC. Protein sequence: CASIEGHSYEQYF.